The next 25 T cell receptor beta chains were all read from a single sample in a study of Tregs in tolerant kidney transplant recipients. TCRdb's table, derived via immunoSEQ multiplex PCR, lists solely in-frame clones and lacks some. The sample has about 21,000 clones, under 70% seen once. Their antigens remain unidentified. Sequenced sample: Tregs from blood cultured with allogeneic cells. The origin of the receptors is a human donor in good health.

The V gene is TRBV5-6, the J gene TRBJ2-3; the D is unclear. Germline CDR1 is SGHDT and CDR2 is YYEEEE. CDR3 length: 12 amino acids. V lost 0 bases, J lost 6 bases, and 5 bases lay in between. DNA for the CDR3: TGTGCCAGCAGCTTGGGTAGGGATACGCAGTATTTT. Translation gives CASSLGRDTQYF.

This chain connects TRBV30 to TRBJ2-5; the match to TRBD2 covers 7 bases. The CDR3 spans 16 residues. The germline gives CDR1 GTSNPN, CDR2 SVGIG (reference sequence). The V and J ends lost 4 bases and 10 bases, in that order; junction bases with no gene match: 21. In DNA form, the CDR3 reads TGTGCCTGGAACGGGGGGAAAGATTATGAAAAGAGTGACCAGTACTTC. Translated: CAWNGGKDYEKSDQYF.

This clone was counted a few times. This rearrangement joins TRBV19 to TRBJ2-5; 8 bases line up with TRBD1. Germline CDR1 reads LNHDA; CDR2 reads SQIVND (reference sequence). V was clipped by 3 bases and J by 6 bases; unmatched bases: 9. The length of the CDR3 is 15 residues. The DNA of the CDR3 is TGTGCCAGTAGTATCGTCGGGACAGGCCGAAAGACCCAGTACTTC. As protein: CASSIVGTGRKTQYF. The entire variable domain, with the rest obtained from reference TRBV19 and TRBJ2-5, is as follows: DGGITQSPKYLFRKEGQNVTLSCEQNLNHDAMYWYRQDPGQGLRLIYYSQIVNDFQKGDIAEGYSVSREKKESFPLTVTSAQKNPTAFYLCASSIVGTGRKTQYFGPGTRLLVL.

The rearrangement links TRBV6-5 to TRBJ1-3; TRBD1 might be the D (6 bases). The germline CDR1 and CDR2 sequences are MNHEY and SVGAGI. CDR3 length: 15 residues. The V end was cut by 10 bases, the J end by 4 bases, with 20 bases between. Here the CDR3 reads CATNPPRGKGNTIYF. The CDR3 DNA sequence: TGTGCCACCAACCCGCCGAGGGGGAAAGGAAACACCATATATTTT.

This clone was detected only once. DNA of the CDR3: TGTGCCAGCAGGGTCACACAGGGGGCTGGGACTGAAGCTTTCTTT. Protein product: CASRVTQGAGTEAFF. This chain connects TRBV2 to TRBJ1-1, with 9 bases lining up with TRBD1. V trimming: 6 bases; J trimming: 5 bases; junction bases outside the gene matches: 10. CDR3 size: 15 residues. Germline lookup yields CDR1 SNHLY and CDR2 FYNNEI.

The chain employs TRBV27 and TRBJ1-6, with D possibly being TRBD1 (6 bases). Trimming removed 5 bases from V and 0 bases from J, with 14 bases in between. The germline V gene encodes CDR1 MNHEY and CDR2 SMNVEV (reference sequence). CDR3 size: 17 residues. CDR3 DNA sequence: TGTGCCAGCAGTGCCAGACAGGCGAGCTCCTATAATTCACCCCTCCACTTT. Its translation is CASSARQASSYNSPLHF.

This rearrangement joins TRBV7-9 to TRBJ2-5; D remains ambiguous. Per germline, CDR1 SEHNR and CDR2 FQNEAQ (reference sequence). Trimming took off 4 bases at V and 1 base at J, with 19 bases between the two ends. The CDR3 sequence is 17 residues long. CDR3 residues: CASSWSQFGSGQETQYF. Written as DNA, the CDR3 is TGTGCCAGCAGCTGGTCTCAGTTCGGATCGGGCCAAGAGACCCAGTACTTC.

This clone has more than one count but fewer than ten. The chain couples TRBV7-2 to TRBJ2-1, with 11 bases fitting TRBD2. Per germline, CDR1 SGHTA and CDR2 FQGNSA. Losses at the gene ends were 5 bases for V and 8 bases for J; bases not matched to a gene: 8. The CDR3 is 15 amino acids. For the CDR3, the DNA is TGTGCCAGCAGCCCGACTAGCGGGGTTTGGGATGAGCAGTTCTTC. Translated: CASSPTSGVWDEQFF.

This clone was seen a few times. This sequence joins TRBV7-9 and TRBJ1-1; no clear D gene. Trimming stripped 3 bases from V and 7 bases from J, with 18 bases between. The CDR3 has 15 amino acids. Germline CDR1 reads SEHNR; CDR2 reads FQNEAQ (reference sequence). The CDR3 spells CASSFILNTKVEAFF. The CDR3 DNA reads TGTGCCAGCAGCTTCATACTCAACACCAAAGTTGAAGCTTTCTTT.

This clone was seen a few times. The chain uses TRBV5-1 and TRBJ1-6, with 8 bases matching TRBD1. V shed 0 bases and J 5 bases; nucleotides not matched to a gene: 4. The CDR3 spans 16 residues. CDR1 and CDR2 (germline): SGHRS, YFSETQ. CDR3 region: CASSLGQGLNNSPLHF. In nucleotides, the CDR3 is TGCGCCAGCAGCTTGGGACAGGGGCTTAATAATTCACCCCTCCACTTT.

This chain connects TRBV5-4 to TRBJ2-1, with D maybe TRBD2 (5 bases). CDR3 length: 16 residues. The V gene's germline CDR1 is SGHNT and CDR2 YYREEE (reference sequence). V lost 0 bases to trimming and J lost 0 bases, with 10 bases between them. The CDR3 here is CASSLDTGISYNEQFF. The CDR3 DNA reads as TGTGCCAGCAGCTTGGATACGGGGATCTCCTACAATGAGCAGTTCTTC.

The CDR3 nucleotides are TGTGCCAGCAGCTGCAGACAGGGTGGGTCCTACGAGCAGTACTTC. Amino acids: CASSCRQGGSYEQYF. This chain links TRBV7-3 with TRBJ2-7, with 7 bases aligning to TRBD1. Germline assignment: CDR1 SGHTA and CDR2 FQGTGA. This CDR3 comprises 15 residues. V gave up 4 bases and J gave up 1 base; unmatched junction bases: 7.

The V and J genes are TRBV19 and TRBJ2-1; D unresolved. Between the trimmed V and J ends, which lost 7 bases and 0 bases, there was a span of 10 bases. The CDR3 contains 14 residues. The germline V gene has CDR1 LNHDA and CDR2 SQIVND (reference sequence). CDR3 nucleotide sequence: TGTGCCAGTAATTTCAGGAGCTCCTACAATGAGCAGTTCTTC. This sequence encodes CASNFRSSYNEQFF.

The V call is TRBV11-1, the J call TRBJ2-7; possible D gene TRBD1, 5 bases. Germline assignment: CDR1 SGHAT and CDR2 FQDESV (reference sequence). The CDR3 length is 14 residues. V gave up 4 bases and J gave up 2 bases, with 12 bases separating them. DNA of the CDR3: TGTGCCAGCAGCTCAGGGAAGGGGACCTACGAGCAGTACTTC. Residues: CASSSGKGTYEQYF.

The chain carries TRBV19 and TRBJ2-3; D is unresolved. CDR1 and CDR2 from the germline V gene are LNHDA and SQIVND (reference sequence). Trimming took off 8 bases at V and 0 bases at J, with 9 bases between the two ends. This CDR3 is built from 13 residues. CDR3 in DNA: TGTGCCAGTGGGTCTACTAGCACAGATACGCAGTATTTT. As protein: CASGSTSTDTQYF.

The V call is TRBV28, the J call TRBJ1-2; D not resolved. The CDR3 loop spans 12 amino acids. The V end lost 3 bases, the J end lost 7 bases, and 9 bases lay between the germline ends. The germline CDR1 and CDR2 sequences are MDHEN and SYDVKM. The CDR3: CASSLGRVGYTF. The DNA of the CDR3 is TGTGCCAGCAGTTTGGGCCGGGTTGGCTACACCTTC.

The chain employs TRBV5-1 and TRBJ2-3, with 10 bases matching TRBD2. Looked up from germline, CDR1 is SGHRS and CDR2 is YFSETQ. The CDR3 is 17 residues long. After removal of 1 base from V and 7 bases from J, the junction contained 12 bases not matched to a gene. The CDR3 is CASSLSLSGGASNTQYF. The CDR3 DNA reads TGCGCCAGCAGCTTGAGTCTCAGCGGGGGGGCCTCAAATACGCAGTATTTT.

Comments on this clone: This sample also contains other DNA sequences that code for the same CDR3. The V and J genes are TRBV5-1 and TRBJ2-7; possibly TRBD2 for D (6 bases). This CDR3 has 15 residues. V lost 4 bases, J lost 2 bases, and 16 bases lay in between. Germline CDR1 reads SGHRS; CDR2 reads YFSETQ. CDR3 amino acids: CASSLMGGVAYEQYF. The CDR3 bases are TGCGCCAGCAGCCTGATGGGGGGTGTGGCCTACGAGCAGTACTTC.

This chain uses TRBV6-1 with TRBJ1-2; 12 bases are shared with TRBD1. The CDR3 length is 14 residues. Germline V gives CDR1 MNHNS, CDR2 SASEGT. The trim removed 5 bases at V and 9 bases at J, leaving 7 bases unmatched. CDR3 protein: CASSYSGTGGSYTF. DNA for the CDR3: TGTGCCAGCAGTTATTCTGGGACAGGGGGCAGCTACACCTTC.

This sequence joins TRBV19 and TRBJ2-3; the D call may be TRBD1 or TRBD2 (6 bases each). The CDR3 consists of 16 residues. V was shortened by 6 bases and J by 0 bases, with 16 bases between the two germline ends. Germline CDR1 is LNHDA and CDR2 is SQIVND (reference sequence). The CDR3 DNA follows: TGTGCCAGTAGCCCTCCCGGGGGCCTAAGCACAGATACGCAGTATTTT. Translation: CASSPPGGLSTDTQYF.

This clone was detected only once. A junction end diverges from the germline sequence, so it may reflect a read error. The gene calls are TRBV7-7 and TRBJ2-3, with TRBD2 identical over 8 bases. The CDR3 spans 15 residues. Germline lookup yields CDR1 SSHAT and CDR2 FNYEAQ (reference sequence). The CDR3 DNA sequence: TGTGCTAGCAGCAACGGGGGGGCCTTAACAGATACGCAGTATTTT. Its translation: CASSNGGALTDTQYF.

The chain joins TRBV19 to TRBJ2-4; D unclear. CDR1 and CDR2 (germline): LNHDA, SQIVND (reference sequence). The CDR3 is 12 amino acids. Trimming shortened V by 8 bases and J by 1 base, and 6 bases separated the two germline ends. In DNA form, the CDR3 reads TGTGCCAGTGAGGAGGCCAAAAACATTCAGTACTTC. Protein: CASEEAKNIQYF.

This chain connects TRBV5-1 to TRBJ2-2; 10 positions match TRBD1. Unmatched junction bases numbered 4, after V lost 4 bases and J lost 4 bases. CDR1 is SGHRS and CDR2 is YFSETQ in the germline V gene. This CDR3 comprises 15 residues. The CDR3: CASSTGTGVTGELFF. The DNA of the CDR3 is TGCGCCAGCAGCACCGGGACAGGGGTCACCGGGGAGCTGTTTTTT.

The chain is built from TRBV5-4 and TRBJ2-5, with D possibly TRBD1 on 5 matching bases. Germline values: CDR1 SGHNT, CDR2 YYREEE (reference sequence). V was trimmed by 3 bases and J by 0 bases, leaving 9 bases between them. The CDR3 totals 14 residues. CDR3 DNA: TGTGCCAGCAGCTCAGGGTATAACCAAGAGACCCAGTACTTC. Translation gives CASSSGYNQETQYF.

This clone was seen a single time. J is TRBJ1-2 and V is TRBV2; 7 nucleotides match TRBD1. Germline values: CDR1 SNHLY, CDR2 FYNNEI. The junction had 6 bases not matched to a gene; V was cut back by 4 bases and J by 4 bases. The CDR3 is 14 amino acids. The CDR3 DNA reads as TGTGCCAGCAGTGGGGACAGTTATGCCTATGGCTACACCTTC. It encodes CASSGDSYAYGYTF.